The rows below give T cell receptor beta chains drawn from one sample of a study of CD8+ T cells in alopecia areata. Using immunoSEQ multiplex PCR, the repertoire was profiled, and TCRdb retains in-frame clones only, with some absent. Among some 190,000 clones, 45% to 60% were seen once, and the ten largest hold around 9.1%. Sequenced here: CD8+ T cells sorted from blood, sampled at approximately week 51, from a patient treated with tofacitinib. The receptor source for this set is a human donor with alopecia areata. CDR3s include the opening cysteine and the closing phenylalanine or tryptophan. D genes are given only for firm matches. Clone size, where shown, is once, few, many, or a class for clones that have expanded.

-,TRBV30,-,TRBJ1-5,TGTGCCTGGAGTGTACGGTCAGGGATTAACAATCAGCCCCAGCATTTT,CAWSVRSGINNQPQHF
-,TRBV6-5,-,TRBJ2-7,TGTGCCAGCGGTGGGGGGAACGAGCAGTACTTC,CASGGGNEQYF
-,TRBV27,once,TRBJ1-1,TGTGCCAGCAGTTTGACAGGGAACACTGAAGCTTTCTTT,CASSLTGNTEAFF
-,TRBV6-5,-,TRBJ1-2,TGTGCCAGCACCCCCCTCGACGTAAACTATGGCTACACCTTC,CASTPLDVNYGYTF
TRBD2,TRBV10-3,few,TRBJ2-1,TGTGCCATCAGTGCAGCGGGGGGCCTAATTGAGCAGTTCTTC,CAISAAGGLIEQFF
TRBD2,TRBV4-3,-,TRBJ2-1,TGCGCCAGCAGCCTGTCGTTGTTAGCGGGAGGCAATGAGCAGTTCTTC,CASSLSLLAGGNEQFF
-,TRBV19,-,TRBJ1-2,TGTGCCAGTAACCCGACGCCACCTAACTATGGCTACACCTTC,CASNPTPPNYGYTF
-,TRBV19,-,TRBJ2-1,TGTGCCAGTAGTATAGATCTGAGCCGGGCGTACAATGAGCAGTTCTTC,CASSIDLSRAYNEQFF
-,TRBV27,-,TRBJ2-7,TGTGCCAGCAGTGGGAGGAGGGGCGCATACGAGCAGTACTTC,CASSGRRGAYEQYF
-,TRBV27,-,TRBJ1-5,TGTGCCAGCAGTTTCGGGAGAAATCAGCCCCAGCATTTT,CASSFGRNQPQHF
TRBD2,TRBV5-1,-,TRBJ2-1,TGCGCCAGCAGCCCTGGGAGGGATTACAATGAGCAGTTCTTC,CASSPGRDYNEQFF
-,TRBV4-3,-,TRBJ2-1,TGCGCCAGCAGCCAAGGATTCCTGGAGGTAGATGAGCAGTTCTTC,CASSQGFLEVDEQFF
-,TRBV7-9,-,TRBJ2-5,TGTGCCAGCAGCTTCGGGGATTACCAAGAGACCCAGTACTTC,CASSFGDYQETQYF
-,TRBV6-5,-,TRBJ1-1,TGTGCCAGCAGTTATCGGGAAGCGACCGAAGCTTTCTTT,CASSYREATEAFF
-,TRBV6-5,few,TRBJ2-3,TGTGCCAGCAGTACAGGGGAGGGCACAGATACGCAGTATTTT,CASSTGEGTDTQYF
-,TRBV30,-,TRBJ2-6,TGTGCCGCCTCGGGGGTACCGAGCTCTGGGGCCAACGTCCTGACTTTC,CAASGVPSSGANVLTF
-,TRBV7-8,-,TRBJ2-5,TGTGCCAGCTGTCCGACCCGGGGGTTCCGAGAGACCCAGTACTTC,CASCPTRGFRETQYF
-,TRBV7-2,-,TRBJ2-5,TGTGCCAGCGGACTGGGTGGGGCCGGAAGAGAGACCCAGTACTTC,CASGLGGAGRETQYF
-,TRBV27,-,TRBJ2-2,TGTGCCAGCAGCTTACAGGGTCGGTTGTGGGAGCTGTTTTTT,CASSLQGRLWELFF
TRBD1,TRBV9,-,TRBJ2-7,TGTGCCAGCAGCGCCTCAGGACAGGGAACGTACGAGCAGTACTTC,CASSASGQGTYEQYF
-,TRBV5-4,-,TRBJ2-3,TGTGCCAGCAGGTATCGAAATACGCAGTATTTT,CASRYRNTQYF
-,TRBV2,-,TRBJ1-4,TGTGCCAGTACTGGCTATGGGGAAAAACTGTTTTTT,CASTGYGEKLFF
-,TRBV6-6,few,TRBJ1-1,TGTGCCAGCACCCTCCCTGATATGAACACTGAAGCTTTCTTT,CASTLPDMNTEAFF
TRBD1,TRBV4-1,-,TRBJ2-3,TGCGCCAGCAGCCCTCGGACAGGGAGCACAGATACGCAGTATTTT,CASSPRTGSTDTQYF
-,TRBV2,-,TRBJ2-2,TGTGCCGGATTACTAAGGGCTGCCGGGGAGCTGTTTTTT,CAGLLRAAGELFF
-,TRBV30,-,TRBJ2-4,TGTGCCTGGAGCCCGGACGGGAAAAACATTCAGTACTTC,CAWSPDGKNIQYF
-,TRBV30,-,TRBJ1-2,TGTGCCTGGGAGTGGCGGCTCCGCTACACCTTC,CAWEWRLRYTF
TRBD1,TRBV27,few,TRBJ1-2,TGTGCCAGCAGTCCCCGGGACAGGGGCTATGGCTACACCTTC,CASSPRDRGYGYTF
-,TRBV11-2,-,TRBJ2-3,TGTGCCAGCAGCTTAGTGGGGAAGACAGATACGCAGTATTTT,CASSLVGKTDTQYF
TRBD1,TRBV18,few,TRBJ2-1,TGTGCCAGCTCACCCCCGGAGACAGGGGCCGCTGAGCAGTTCTTC,CASSPPETGAAEQFF
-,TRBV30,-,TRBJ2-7,TGTGCCTGGAGTTCCATCGGAACCGGGACCCACTACGAGCAGTACTTC,CAWSSIGTGTHYEQYF
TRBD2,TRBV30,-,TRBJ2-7,TGTGCCTGGAGCTTTTTTGTGGGGGGGACCTACGAGCAGTACTTC,CAWSFFVGGTYEQYF
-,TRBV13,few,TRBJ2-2,TGTGCCAGCAGCCCCTCGAACACCGGGGAGCTGTTTTTT,CASSPSNTGELFF
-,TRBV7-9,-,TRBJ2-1,TGTGCCAGCAGCTTAGGAGGAGGACAGTCAAGACGGGGTGAGCAGTTCTTC,CASSLGGGQSRRGEQFF
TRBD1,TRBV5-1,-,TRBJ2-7,TGCGCCAGCAGCCTACCGACAGGGACCTACGAGCAGTACTTC,CASSLPTGTYEQYF
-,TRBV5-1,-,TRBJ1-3,TGCGCCAGCAGCGCAGGGGTCTCTGGAAACACCATATATTTT,CASSAGVSGNTIYF
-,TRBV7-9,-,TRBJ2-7,TGTGCCAGCAGCTCCCCGGATGAGCAGTACTTC,CASSSPDEQYF
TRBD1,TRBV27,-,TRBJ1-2,TGTGCCAGCGCAATCGGACAGGGAAGGGATGGCTACACCTTC,CASAIGQGRDGYTF
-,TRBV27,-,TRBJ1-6,TGTGCCAGCAGTTTCTTAAATTCACCCCTCCACTTT,CASSFLNSPLHF
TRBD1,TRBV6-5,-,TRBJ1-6,TGTGCCAGCAGTCACGGACAGGGAAATTCACCCCTCCACTTT,CASSHGQGNSPLHF
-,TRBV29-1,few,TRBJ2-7,TGCAGCGTTGCAGGTGAGAGGGAGCAGTACTTC,CSVAGEREQYF
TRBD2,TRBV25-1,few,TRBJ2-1,TGTGCCAGCTCGACTAGCGGGGGGTACAATGAGCAGTTCTTC,CASSTSGGYNEQFF
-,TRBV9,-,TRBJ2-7,TGTGCCAGGGCGACCGATCCTGTCAACGAGCAGTACTTC,CARATDPVNEQYF
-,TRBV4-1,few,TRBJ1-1,TGCGCCAGCAGCCAAGATCCGAACACTGAAGCTTTCTTT,CASSQDPNTEAFF
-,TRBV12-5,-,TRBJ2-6,TGTGCTAGTGGTTTGGGGGCTGGGGCCAACGTCCTGACTTTC,CASGLGAGANVLTF